This TCR beta chain was retrieved from a study of T cell changes during pregnancy in multiple sclerosis. The germline CDR1 and CDR2 sequences are MDHEN and SYDVKM. V lost 5 bases and J 4 bases, leaving 14 bases between the germline ends. This CDR3 spans 15 amino acids. Repertoires were generated with immunoSEQ multiplex PCR, while TCRdb's copy carries only in-frame clones and drops some. The profile shows tens of thousands of clones, 80% to 95% of them singletons. The sample here was peripheral blood, taken after pregnancy. The TCR was taken from a female donor in good health, enrolled as a control in a pregnancy study. The chain uses TRBV28 and TRBJ1-4; possible D gene TRBD1, 5 bases. CDR3 in DNA: TGTGCCAGCAGTAACCCAGGGTGGTTTAATGAAAAACTGTTTTTT. Its translation: CASSNPGWFNEKLFF.